This TCR beta chain was profiled in a study of low-dose radiotherapy and immunotherapy resistance in tumors. Across the study: Each two-week cycle included intravenous cyclophosphamide 200 mg/m2, given one day before radiation and immunotherapy.

Alpha- and beta-chain coverage of first-strand cDNA came from TRAV- and TRBV-specific primers. Amplification of TCRs used a constant-region primer and V-primer adapter for about 19 PCR cycles. mRNA, after isolation, was amplified by in vitro transcription. TCRdb fed the reads into MiXCR, producing one record per CDR3 protein. Here the sample spans 64,000 or so distinct CDR3 sequences, roughly 30% being singletons. CDR3 size: 15 residues. Germline-derived CDR1 and CDR2 are SGHAT and FQNNGV. V trimming: 4 bases; J trimming: 5 bases; junction bases outside the gene matches: 5. This sample's time point: before trial treatment. Low-dose radiotherapy and low-dose cyclophosphamide, together with aspirin, ipilimumab and nivolumab, were given to donors. Those eligible were patients bearing advanced solid tumors lacking tumor-infiltrating lymphocytes.

This sequence joins TRBV11-2 and TRBJ2-3, with 11 positions matching TRBD2. The sequence was obtained from a female donor with ovarian cancer. The specimen was PBMCs, collected before treatment. As DNA, the CDR3 is TGTGCCAGCAGCTCCCCTAGCGGGAGGTTAGATACGCAGTATTTT. Translating gives CASSSPSGRLDTQYF.